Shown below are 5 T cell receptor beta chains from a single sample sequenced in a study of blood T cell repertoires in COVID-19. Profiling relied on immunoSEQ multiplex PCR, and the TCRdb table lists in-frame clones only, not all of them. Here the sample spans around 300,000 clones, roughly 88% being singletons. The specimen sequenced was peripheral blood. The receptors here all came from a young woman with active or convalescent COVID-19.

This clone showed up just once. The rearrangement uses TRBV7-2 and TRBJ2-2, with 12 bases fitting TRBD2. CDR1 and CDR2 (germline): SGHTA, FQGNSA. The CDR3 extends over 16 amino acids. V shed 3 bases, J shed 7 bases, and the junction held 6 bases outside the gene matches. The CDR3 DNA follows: TGTGCCAGCAGCTTTCTAGCGGGGGGGCCCGTCGGGGAGCTGTTTTTT. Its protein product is CASSFLAGGPVGELFF.

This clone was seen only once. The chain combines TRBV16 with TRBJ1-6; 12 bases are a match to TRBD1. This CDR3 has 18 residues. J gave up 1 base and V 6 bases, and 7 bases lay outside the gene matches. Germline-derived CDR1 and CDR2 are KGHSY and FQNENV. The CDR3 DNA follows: TGTGCCAGCAGACGCGCGGGACAGGGGGCGTCCTATAATTCACCCCTCCACTTT. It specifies CASRRAGQGASYNSPLHF.

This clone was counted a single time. The CDR3 bases are TGTGCCAGCACCTTGGGACGGGGAAACACTGAAGCTTTCTTT. Translation gives CASTLGRGNTEAFF. The chain is built from TRBV7-9 and TRBJ1-1; TRBD1 might be the D (5 bases). The CDR3 covers 14 residues. The germline V gene has CDR1 SEHNR and CDR2 FQNEAQ (reference sequence). Trimming took off 7 bases at V and 2 bases at J, with 14 bases between the two ends.

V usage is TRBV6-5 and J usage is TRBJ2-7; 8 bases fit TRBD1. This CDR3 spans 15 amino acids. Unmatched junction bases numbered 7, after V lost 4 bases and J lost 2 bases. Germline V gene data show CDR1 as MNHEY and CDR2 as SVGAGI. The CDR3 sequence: CASSSIGTGTYEQYF. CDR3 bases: TGTGCCAGCAGTTCCATCGGGACAGGAACCTACGAGCAGTACTTC.

As DNA, the CDR3 is TGTGCCAGCAGCTTGCCGACTAGCCCCACAGATACGCAGTATTTT. Its protein product is CASSLPTSPTDTQYF. The rearrangement uses TRBV5-5 and TRBJ2-3; 7 positions agree with TRBD2. V trimming: 1 base; J trimming: 2 bases; junction bases outside the gene matches: 4. The CDR3 contains 15 residues. Per germline, CDR1 SGHKS and CDR2 YYEKEE (reference sequence).